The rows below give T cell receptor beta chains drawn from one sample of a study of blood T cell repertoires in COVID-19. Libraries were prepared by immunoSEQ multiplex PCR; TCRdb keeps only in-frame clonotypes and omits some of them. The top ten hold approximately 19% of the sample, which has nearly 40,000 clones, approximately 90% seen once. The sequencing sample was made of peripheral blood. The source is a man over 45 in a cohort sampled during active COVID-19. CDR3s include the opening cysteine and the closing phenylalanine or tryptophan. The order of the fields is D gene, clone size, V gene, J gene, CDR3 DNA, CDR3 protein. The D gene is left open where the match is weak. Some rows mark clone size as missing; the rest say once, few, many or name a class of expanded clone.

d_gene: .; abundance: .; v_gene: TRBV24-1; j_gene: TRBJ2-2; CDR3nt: TGTGCCACCGGCGGGCAGAACACCGGGGAGCTGTTTTTT; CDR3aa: CATGGQNTGELFF
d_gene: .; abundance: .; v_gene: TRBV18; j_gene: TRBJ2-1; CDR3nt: TGTGCCAGCTCACCGGCTAGCCCCTACAATGAGCAGTTCTTC; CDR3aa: CASSPASPYNEQFF
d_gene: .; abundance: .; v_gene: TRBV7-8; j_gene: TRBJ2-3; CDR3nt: TGTGCCAGCTCCCCAGCGGGCTTCGACACAGATACGCAGTATTTT; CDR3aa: CASSPAGFDTDTQYF
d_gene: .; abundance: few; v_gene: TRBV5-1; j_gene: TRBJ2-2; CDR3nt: TGCGCCAGCAGCCCCAAAAGGGGCGAGCTCGGGGAGCTGTTTTTT; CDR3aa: CASSPKRGELGELFF
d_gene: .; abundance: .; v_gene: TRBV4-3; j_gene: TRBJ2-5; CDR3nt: TGCGCCAGCAGCTCCCGGGCGGACCGGGGGGCAAGGGAGACCCAGTACTTC; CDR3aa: CASSSRADRGARETQYF
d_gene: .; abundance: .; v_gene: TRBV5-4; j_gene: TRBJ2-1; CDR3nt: TGTGCCAGCACCCTGGTAGGTGGGGGGGCCTTCGATGAGCAGTTCTTC; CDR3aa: CASTLVGGGAFDEQFF
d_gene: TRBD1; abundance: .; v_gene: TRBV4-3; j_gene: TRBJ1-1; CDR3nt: TGCGCCAGCAGCCAGCACGGGACAGCCTACACTGAAGCTTTCTTT; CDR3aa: CASSQHGTAYTEAFF
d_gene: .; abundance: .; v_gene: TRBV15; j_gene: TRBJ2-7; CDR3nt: TGTGCCACCAGCAGAGGTCCGGGAGACAGGGTAAGGACCTACGAGCAGTACTTC; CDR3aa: CATSRGPGDRVRTYEQYF
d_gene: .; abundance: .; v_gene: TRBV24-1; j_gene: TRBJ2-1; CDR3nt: TGTGCCACCAGTGATTTGCACGACAGTGACAATGAGCAGTTCTTC; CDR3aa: CATSDLHDSDNEQFF
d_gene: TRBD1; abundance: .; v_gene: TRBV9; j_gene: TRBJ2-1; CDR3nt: TGTGCCAGCAGCGTAGGAGTGACAGGGGATAATGAGCAGTTCTTC; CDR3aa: CASSVGVTGDNEQFF
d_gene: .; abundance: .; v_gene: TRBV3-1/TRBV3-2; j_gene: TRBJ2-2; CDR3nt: TGTGCCAGCAGCCAAGGGACTAACACCGGGGAGCTGTTTTTT; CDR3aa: CASSQGTNTGELFF
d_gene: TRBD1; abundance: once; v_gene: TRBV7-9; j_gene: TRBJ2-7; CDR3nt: TGTGCCAGCAGCCCGAGGGACAGTAGATACGAGCAGTACTTC; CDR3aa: CASSPRDSRYEQYF
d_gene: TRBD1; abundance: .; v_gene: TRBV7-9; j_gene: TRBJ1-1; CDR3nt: TGTGCCAGCAGCGACACAGGGGGCCGGGTGAACACTGAAGCTTTCTTT; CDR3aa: CASSDTGGRVNTEAFF
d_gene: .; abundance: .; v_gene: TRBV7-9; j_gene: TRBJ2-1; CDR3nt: TGTGCCAGCAGCCCCGACTCTTACAATGAGCAGTTCTTC; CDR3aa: CASSPDSYNEQFF
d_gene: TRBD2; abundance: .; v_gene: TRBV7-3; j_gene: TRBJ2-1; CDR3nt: TGTGCCAGCAGCTTATCTAGCGGCGACAATGAGCAGTTCTTC; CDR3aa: CASSLSSGDNEQFF
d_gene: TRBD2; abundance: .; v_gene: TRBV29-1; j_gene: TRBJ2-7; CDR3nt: TGCAGCGTTTATTCCGGGGGGTTCTACGAGCAGTACTTC; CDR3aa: CSVYSGGFYEQYF
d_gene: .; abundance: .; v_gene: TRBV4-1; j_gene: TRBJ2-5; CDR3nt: TGCGCCAGCAGCCAAGATTTTAAAGGGGGGGGCCAAGAGACCCAGTACTTC; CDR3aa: CASSQDFKGGGQETQYF
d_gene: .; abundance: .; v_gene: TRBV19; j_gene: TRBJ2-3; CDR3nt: TGTGCCAGTAGTATAGATCTCGGGGCAGATACGCAGTATTTT; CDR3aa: CASSIDLGADTQYF
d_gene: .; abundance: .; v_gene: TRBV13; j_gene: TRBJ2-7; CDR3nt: TGTGCCAGCAGCTTGACCCCCACAGGGACCTACTACGAGCAGTACTTC; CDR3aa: CASSLTPTGTYYEQYF
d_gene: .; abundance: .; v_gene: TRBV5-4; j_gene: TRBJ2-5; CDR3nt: TGTGCCAGCAGCTTAAGGCAGCAGGAAGAGACCCAGTACTTC; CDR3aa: CASSLRQQEETQYF
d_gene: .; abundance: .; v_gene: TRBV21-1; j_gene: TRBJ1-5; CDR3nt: TGTGCCAGCAGCAAAATGCTTGAGGTCAATCAGCCCCAGCATTTT; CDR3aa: CASSKMLEVNQPQHF
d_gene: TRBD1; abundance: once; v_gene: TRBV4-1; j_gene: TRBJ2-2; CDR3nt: TGCGCCAGCAGCCCCCCGGGACAGGGTGACACCGGGGAGCTGTTTTTT; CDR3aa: CASSPPGQGDTGELFF